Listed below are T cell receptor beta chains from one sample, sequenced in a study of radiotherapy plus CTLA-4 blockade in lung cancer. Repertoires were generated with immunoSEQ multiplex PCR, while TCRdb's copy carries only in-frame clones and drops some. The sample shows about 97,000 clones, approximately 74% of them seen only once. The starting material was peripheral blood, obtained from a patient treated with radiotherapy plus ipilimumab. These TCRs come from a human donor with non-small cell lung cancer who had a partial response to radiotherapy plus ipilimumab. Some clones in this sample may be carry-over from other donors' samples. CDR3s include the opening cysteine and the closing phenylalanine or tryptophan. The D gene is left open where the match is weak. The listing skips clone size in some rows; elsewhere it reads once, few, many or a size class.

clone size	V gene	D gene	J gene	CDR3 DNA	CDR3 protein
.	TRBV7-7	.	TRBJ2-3	TGTGCCAGCAGCCCCCAGCCAGGGACTGATACGCAGTATTTT	CASSPQPGTDTQYF
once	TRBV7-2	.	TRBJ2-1	TGTGCCAGCAGCCCCCACCAGGGCTACAATGAGCAGTTCTTC	CASSPHQGYNEQFF
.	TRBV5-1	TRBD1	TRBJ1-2	TGCGCCAGCAGCTTGGACTCCACGAGACAGGGTCATGGCTACACCTTC	CASSLDSTRQGHGYTF
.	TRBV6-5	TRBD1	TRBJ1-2	TGTGCCAGCAGTGACGGACAGGGGGCCCATGGCTACACCTTC	CASSDGQGAHGYTF
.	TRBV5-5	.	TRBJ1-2	TGTGCCAGCAGCTTAATACCGGACACCGGTGACTATGGCTACACCTTC	CASSLIPDTGDYGYTF
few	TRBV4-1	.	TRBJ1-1	TGCGCCAGCAGCCAGGTACAGGGCACTGAAGCTTTCTTT	CASSQVQGTEAFF
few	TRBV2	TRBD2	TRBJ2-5	TGTGCCAGCAGGCCACTTAGAATAGCGGGGGAGTCGCTGGAGACCCAGTACTTC	CASRPLRIAGESLETQYF
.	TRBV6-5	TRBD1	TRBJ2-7	TGTGCCAGCAGTTCCCGGACAGGATATAACTACGAGCAGTACTTC	CASSSRTGYNYEQYF
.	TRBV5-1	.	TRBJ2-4	TGCGCCAGCAGCTTGGGTGCAGGTGGCGAAAACATTCAGTACTTC	CASSLGAGGENIQYF
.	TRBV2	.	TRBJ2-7	TGTGCCAGCAAGCAGTACAGCCAGGCGTCCTACGAGCAGTACTTC	CASKQYSQASYEQYF
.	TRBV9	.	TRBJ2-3	TGTGCCAGCAGCGTACAGGTTTGGGATACGCAGTATTTT	CASSVQVWDTQYF
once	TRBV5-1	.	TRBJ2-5	TGCGCCAGCAGCTTCTCCCACCAAGAGACCCAGTACTTC	CASSFSHQETQYF
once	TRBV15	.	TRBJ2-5	TGTGCCACCAGCAGAGCTAGACCAGAGACCCAGTACTTC	CATSRARPETQYF
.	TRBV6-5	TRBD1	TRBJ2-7	TGTGCCAGCAGTTCCCACCAGGGGGCGGCGTACGAGCAGTACTTC	CASSSHQGAAYEQYF
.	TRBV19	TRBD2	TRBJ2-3	TGTGCCAGTAGGACTACCGGAAGGGGCGGGAGTGCGACGCAGTATTTT	CASRTTGRGGSATQYF
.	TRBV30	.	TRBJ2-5	TGTGCCTGGGGTCGACAAGTCAAAGAGACCCAGTACTTC	CAWGRQVKETQYF
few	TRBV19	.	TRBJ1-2	TGTGCCAGTAGTATCCAGGGGAACTATGGCTACACCTTC	CASSIQGNYGYTF
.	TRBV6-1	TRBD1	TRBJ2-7	TGTGCCAGCAGCTTTACAGGGGGCGAAATATACGAGCAGTACTTC	CASSFTGGEIYEQYF
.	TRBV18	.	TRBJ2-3	TGTGCCAGCTCACCAGCGATGACAGGCTGGGGCACAGATACGCAGTATTTT	CASSPAMTGWGTDTQYF
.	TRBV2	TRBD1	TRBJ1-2	TGTGCCAGCAGGGGACAGGTTACTAACTATGGCTACACCTTC	CASRGQVTNYGYTF
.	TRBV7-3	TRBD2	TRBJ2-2	TGTGCCAGCAGCTTAACGGGATACAAGCGGGAGGGTCGAACCGGGGAGCTGTTTTTT	CASSLTGYKREGRTGELFF
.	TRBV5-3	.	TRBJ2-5	TGTGCCAGAAGCTTCGGGCTGTCAGGGCAAGAGACCCAGTACTTC	CARSFGLSGQETQYF
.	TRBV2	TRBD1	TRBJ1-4	TGTGCCAGCAGCTTGGACAGGGCGGATGAAAAACTGTTTTTT	CASSLDRADEKLFF
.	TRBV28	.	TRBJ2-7	TGTGCCAGCAGTATAACTACCTACGAGCAGTACTTC	CASSITTYEQYF
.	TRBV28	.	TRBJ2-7	TGTGCCAGCAGTTTAGTTGCGTACGAGCAGTACTTC	CASSLVAYEQYF
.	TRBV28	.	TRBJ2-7	TGTGCCAGCAGTTTCCAGACAGGCTTCAACCAGTACTTC	CASSFQTGFNQYF
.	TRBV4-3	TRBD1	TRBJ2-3	TGCGCCAGCAGCCGACAGGGGGCCTCAGATACGCAGTATTTT	CASSRQGASDTQYF
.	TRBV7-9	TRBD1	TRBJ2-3	TGTGCCAGCAGCCGAAAGGGGGCCACAGATACGCAGTATTTT	CASSRKGATDTQYF
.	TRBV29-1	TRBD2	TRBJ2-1	TGCAGCGGCGGTCCCGGGACTAGCGGAAACAGTGAGCAGTTCTTC	CSGGPGTSGNSEQFF
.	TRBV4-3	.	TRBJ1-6	TGCGCCAGCAGCGCGGGAAACGATAATTCACCCCTCCACTTT	CASSAGNDNSPLHF